This section outlines one T cell receptor beta chain sequence together with its context. Its specificity is unknown. The data were obtained in a study of T-cell memory formation after mild COVID-19. TCR alpha and TCR beta cDNA libraries carrying sample barcodes and UMIs came from 5'RACE with constant-segment primers. MiXCR was run by TCRdb on the 5' RACE reads, yielding one entry per CDR3 protein. The table has about 610,000 distinct CDR3 sequences, roughly 17% seen once. Study-level findings and limits: Chiefly within CM and EM were the contracting CD4+ clones; CD8+ ones were within EMRA.

Trimming took 5 bases from V and 5 from J; bases not matched to a gene: 14. The CDR3 spans 17 residues. Germline CDR1 and CDR2: SGHNT and YENEEA. The chain combines TRBV11-3 with TRBJ2-1; 8 nucleotides line up with TRBD1. The receptor comes from an adult woman who had mild COVID-19 (a few samples of this study predate the infection). Cell type and time point are not known. The sequenced sample consisted of PBMCs or a T cell subset sorted from them (not recorded which). CDR3: CASSPNPGQGADNEQFF. The CDR3 DNA reads TGTGCCAGCAGCCCCAACCCAGGCCAGGGGGCAGACAATGAGCAGTTCTTC.